This T cell receptor beta chain stems from a study of blood T cells in healthy people across ages. Findings of the study overall: Per million T cells, TCR beta diversity dropped roughly linearly as age increased. Naive T cell percentage strongly correlated with TCR beta diversity.

The authors ran a second PCR of roughly 7 to 11 cycles using a sample-barcoded 5' primer and a J-beta primer mix. The study obtained at least 3 million CDR3-containing paired-end reads from every sample. In TCRdb, the 5' RACE reads were re-called with MiXCR into one record per CDR3 protein. The sample has some 710,000 distinct CDR3 sequences, 46% seen once. On this clonotype itself: What it binds is unknown.

The CDR3 has 15 residues. Trimming shortened V by 0 bases and J by 7 bases, and 13 bases separated the two germline ends. In germline, CDR1 is LGHNA, CDR2 YSLEER. The specimen sequenced was blood. The chain couples TRBV4-3 to TRBJ2-1, with TRBD2 as a possible D gene (5 bases). The receptor was derived from a man of 80 years or more in good health. CDR3: CASSQDQGTGNEQFF. The CDR3 nucleotides are TGCGCCAGCAGCCAAGATCAAGGAACGGGAAATGAGCAGTTCTTC.